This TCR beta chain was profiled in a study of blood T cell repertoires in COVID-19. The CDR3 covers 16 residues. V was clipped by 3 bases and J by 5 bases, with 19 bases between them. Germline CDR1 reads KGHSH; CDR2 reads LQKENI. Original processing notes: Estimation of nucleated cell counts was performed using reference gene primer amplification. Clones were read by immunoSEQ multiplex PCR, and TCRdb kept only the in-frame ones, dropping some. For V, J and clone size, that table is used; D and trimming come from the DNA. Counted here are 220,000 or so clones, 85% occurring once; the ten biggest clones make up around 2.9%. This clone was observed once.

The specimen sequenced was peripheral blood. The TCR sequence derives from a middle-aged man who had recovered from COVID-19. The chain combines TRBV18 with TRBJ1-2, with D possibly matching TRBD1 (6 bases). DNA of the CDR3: TGTGCCAGCTCACCGGACACCGGCGGGGGCGCATATGGCTACACCTTC. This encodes CASSPDTGGGAYGYTF.